One T cell receptor (beta chain) is described in this entry. These data are taken from a study of OX40 agonist ivuxolimab in advanced cancers. The overall study: The study treated patients with ivuxolimab, an agonistic anti-OX40 (CD134) antibody. Patient treatment consisted of intravenous ivuxolimab administration every 2 weeks at 0.01 to 10 mg/kg.

The timepoints at which blood was sampled were baseline, cycle 4 day 1, and cycle 7 day 1. Germline CDR1 SEHNR, CDR2 FQNEAQ (reference sequence). Trimming took off 5 bases at V and 1 base at J, with 11 bases between the two ends. The CDR3 spans 14 residues. The assay was immunoSEQ multiplex PCR, and TCRdb's table has in-frame clones only and misses some. The sample includes approximately 50,000 clones, 65% to 85% of them seen just once. The material sequenced was CD4+ or CD8+ T cells sorted from blood, taken in a trial of the OX40 agonist ivuxolimab. This clonotype was obtained from an adult with an advanced solid tumor such as melanoma, head and neck, liver or kidney cancer. The chain is built from TRBV7-9 and TRBJ1-1; D gene uncertain. The CDR3 DNA sequence: TGTGCCAGCAGCCTCGCGCACCCGAACACTGAAGCTTTCTTT. Translation gives CASSLAHPNTEAFF.